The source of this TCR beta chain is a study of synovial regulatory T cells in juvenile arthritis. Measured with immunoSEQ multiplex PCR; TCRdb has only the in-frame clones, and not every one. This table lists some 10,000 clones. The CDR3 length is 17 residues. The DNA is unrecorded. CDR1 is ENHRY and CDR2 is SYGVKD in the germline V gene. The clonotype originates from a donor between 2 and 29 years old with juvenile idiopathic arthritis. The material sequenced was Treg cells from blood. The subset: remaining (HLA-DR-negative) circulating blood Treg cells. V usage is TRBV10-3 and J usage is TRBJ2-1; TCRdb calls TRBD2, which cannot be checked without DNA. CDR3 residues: CAISRSGGLFEYNEQFF.